The 25 T cell receptor beta chains below all came from one sample that was sequenced in a study of OX40 agonist ivuxolimab in advanced cancers. TCRdb's copy holds only in-frame clones and misses some; the assay was immunoSEQ multiplex PCR. There are about 77,000 clones in the sample; roughly 88% occur only once, and around 2% lies in the top ten. Sample: CD4+ or CD8+ T cells sorted from blood, taken in a trial of the OX40 agonist ivuxolimab. Receptor source: an adult with an advanced solid tumor such as melanoma, head and neck, liver or kidney cancer.

This clone came up once. CDR3 amino acids: CASSSRTSGGSEQYF. The CDR3, as DNA: TGTGCCAGCAGCTCCCGGACTAGCGGGGGCAGCGAGCAGTACTTC. The chain couples TRBV7-3 to TRBJ2-7, with TRBD2 matching over 13 bases. Trimming cost V 4 bases and J 6 bases; bases outside gene matches: 6. The CDR3 is 15 amino acids. Germline V gene data show CDR1 as SGHTA and CDR2 as FQGTGA.

This chain uses TRBV27 with TRBJ1-6, with TRBD1 as a possible D gene (6 bases). Germline V gene lookup returns CDR1 MNHEY and CDR2 SMNVEV (reference sequence). This CDR3 is 14 amino acids long. The V end was cut by 6 bases, the J end by 8 bases, with 14 bases between. This chain's CDR3 is CASRLQGSYSPLHF. DNA for the CDR3: TGTGCCAGCAGGCTACAGGGATCTTATTCACCCCTCCACTTT.

CDR3 in amino acids: CASSFRGVGDEKLFF. Written as DNA, the CDR3 is TGCGCCAGCAGCTTCCGCGGAGTGGGCGATGAAAAACTGTTTTTT. The V gene is TRBV5-1, the J gene TRBJ1-4; D is uncertain. Deletions cut 2 bases from V and 6 bases from J, with 14 bases between. The CDR3 extends over 15 amino acids. The germline gives CDR1 SGHRS, CDR2 YFSETQ.

CDR3 sequence: CASSFGGLAYNEQFF. The DNA of the CDR3 is TGTGCCAGCAGTTTTGGGGGGCTAGCGTACAATGAGCAGTTCTTC. The rearrangement links TRBV28 to TRBJ2-1; either TRBD1 or TRBD2 may fit D (6 bases each). This CDR3 is 15 amino acids long. The germline V gene encodes CDR1 MDHEN and CDR2 SYDVKM. The V end lost 3 bases, the J end lost 4 bases, and 13 bases lay between the germline ends.

The V gene is TRBV10-2, the J gene TRBJ1-1; D may be TRBD1 (6 bases). This CDR3 has 17 amino acids. V lost 5 bases, J lost 1 base, and 20 bases lay in between. Germline CDR1 reads WSHSY; CDR2 reads SAAADI. The CDR3 DNA sequence: TGCGCCAGCAGTAAATACGCAGGATCGGGGGCGAACACTGAAGCTTTCTTT. It is translated as CASSKYAGSGANTEAFF.

This chain uses TRBV5-8 with TRBJ2-3; possibly TRBD2 for D (5 bases). The CDR3 spans 17 residues. Germline lookup yields CDR1 SGHTS and CDR2 YDEGEE. Trimming removed 2 bases from V and 3 bases from J, with 19 bases in between. The DNA for the CDR3 is TGTGCCAGCAGCTTCGGGATGGGGTCGAGTGGGACAGATACGCAGTATTTT. Translating gives CASSFGMGSSGTDTQYF. The variable domain in full, completed from reference TRBV5-8 and TRBJ2-3, reads EAGVTQSPTHLIKTRGQQATLRCSPISGHTSVYWYQQALGLGLQFLLWYDEGEERNRGNFPPRFSGRQFPNYSSELNVNALELEDSALYLCASSFGMGSSGTDTQYFGPGTRLTVL.

The CDR3 DNA follows: TGTGCCACAACTAGGTACAATGAGCAGTTCTTC. Translated: CATTRYNEQFF. The chain employs TRBV2 and TRBJ2-1, with D perhaps matching TRBD2 (5 bases). Trimming removed 10 bases from V and 4 bases from J, with 8 bases in between. CDR1 is SNHLY and CDR2 is FYNNEI in the germline V gene. The CDR3 has 11 amino acids.

This chain uses TRBV7-6 with TRBJ1-1; D unclear. The CDR3 is made up of 11 amino acids. Germline V gives CDR1 SGHVS, CDR2 FNYEAQ. V was shortened by 6 bases and J by 7 bases, with 9 bases between the two germline ends. CDR3 DNA: TGTGCCAGCAGTACGGACCTTGAAGCTTTCTTT. It specifies CASSTDLEAFF.

The CDR3 DNA reads as TGTGCCAGCAGTGAAATAACCCACACCGGGGAGCTGTTTTTT. It encodes CASSEITHTGELFF. This chain uses TRBV6-1 with TRBJ2-2; no clear D. Trimming stripped 2 bases from V and 3 bases from J, with 7 bases between. Per germline, CDR1 MNHNS and CDR2 SASEGT. This CDR3 comprises 14 residues.

The gene calls are TRBV7-9 and TRBJ2-7; D gene uncertain. CDR3 length: 16 amino acids. Germline V CDR1 and CDR2: SEHNR, FQNEAQ (reference sequence). Trimming took 5 bases from V and 2 from J, leaving 19 bases between them. The CDR3 DNA is TGTGCCAGCAGCGAATATCTCTCCGGACGGCCCTACGAGCAGTACTTC. Its translation: CASSEYLSGRPYEQYF.

The chain combines TRBV7-2 with TRBJ2-2, with D possibly TRBD2 on 5 matching bases. This CDR3 spans 16 amino acids. The V end was cut by 5 bases, the J end by 13 bases, with 26 bases between. Germline CDR1 is SGHTA and CDR2 is FQGNSA. The CDR3 is CASSHQWRGPEEVLFF. CDR3 DNA sequence: TGTGCCAGCAGCCACCAGTGGCGAGGGCCCGAGGAGGTGCTGTTTTTT.

The chain carries TRBV19 and TRBJ2-7; weak D call: TRBD2 (6 bases). The CDR3 has 13 residues. Germline loops: CDR1 LNHDA, CDR2 SQIVND (reference sequence). The ends were cut back, 5 bases at V and 7 bases at J, with 15 bases in the middle. The CDR3 DNA follows: TGTGCCAGTAGTTACGACCCTGGGGGGGAGCAGTACTTC. Translating it yields CASSYDPGGEQYF.

The rearrangement uses TRBV7-6 and TRBJ2-5; a possible D gene is TRBD2 (6 bases). The CDR3 spans 13 residues. V was cut by 5 bases and J by 5 bases, with 12 bases left in between. Germline V lookup: CDR1 SGHVS, CDR2 FNYEAQ. In DNA, the CDR3 is TGTGCCAGCAGCCCCATTGGGGGGGAGACCCAGTACTTC. Translated: CASSPIGGETQYF.

This clone was observed a few times. The rearrangement joins TRBV5-1 to TRBJ2-7; 8 nucleotides agree with TRBD1. Germline V lookup: CDR1 SGHRS, CDR2 YFSETQ. J gave up 10 bases and V 4 bases, and 10 bases lay outside the gene matches. The CDR3 is 13 amino acids. In DNA, the CDR3 is TGCGCCAGCAGCCTGGACAGGGAAAGTAGCCAGTACTTC. This encodes CASSLDRESSQYF.

The gene calls are TRBV10-1 and TRBJ2-2, with 10 nucleotides matching TRBD2. The ends lost 5 bases at V and 2 bases at J; junction bases unmatched: 2. CDR3 size: 15 residues. The germline V gene has CDR1 WNHNN and CDR2 SYGVQD (reference sequence). The CDR3 sequence is CASSRTSGNTGELFF. The CDR3 bases are TGCGCCAGCAGTAGGACTAGCGGAAACACCGGGGAGCTGTTTTTT.

V and J are TRBV10-1 and TRBJ2-2; TRBD1 might be the D (6 bases). This CDR3 contains 14 residues. Between the trimmed V and J ends, which lost 6 bases and 1 base, there was a span of 9 bases. Germline V gene lookup returns CDR1 WNHNN and CDR2 SYGVQD (reference sequence). CDR3 DNA sequence: TGCGCCAGCAGCGAACAGGGGAACACCGGGGAGCTGTTTTTT. Its translation is CASSEQGNTGELFF.

The J gene is TRBJ2-5, the V gene TRBV6-5, with D uncertain. Trimming left V 5 bases short and J 4 bases short, with 5 bases between. Germline loops: CDR1 MNHEY, CDR2 SVGAGI. The CDR3 sequence is 11 residues long. The CDR3 loop reads CASSASETQYF. The CDR3 DNA is TGTGCCAGCAGTGCCTCAGAGACCCAGTACTTC.

The chain joins TRBV27 to TRBJ2-3; 7 bases are a match to TRBD2. In germline, CDR1 is MNHEY, CDR2 SMNVEV (reference sequence). The ends lost 3 bases at V and 4 bases at J; junction bases unmatched: 4. CDR3 length: 14 amino acids. The CDR3 region has the DNA TGTGCCAGCAGTTTGGGGACTACTTCAGATACGCAGTATTTT. Protein: CASSLGTTSDTQYF.

This clone was observed once. The V call is TRBV7-6, the J call TRBJ2-5; possible D gene TRBD2, 5 bases. V lost 4 bases, J lost 7 bases, and 13 bases lay in between. This CDR3 has 13 residues. The V gene's germline CDR1 is SGHVS and CDR2 FNYEAQ. CDR3 amino acids: CASSSPERVTQYF. CDR3 nucleotide sequence: TGTGCCAGCAGCTCCCCGGAGAGGGTGACCCAGTACTTC.

The chain uses TRBV19 and TRBJ2-1; either TRBD1 or TRBD2 may supply D (5 bases each). Germline V gives CDR1 LNHDA, CDR2 SQIVND (reference sequence). Trimming pared 2 bases from V and 8 bases from J, leaving 10 bases between. This CDR3 spans 13 amino acids. The CDR3, as DNA: TGTGCCAGTAGTATACGGGACGGGGATGAGCAGTTCTTC. Amino acid sequence: CASSIRDGDEQFF.

The rearrangement links TRBV11-3 to TRBJ2-5; weak D call: TRBD1 (7 bases). CDR1 SGHNT and CDR2 YENEEA come from the germline V gene. CDR3 length: 13 residues. The germline V and J ends were trimmed by 2 bases and 6 bases, with 10 bases remaining between them. CDR3 sequence (DNA): TGTGCCAGCAGCTTATCAGGGGGGAAGACCCAGTACTTC. It specifies CASSLSGGKTQYF.

The chain has TRBV7-6 and TRBJ2-2, with TRBD2 identical over 7 bases. Germline-derived CDR1 and CDR2 are SGHVS and FNYEAQ. V trimming: 0 bases; J trimming: 0 bases; junction bases outside the gene matches: 4. The CDR3 has 17 residues. The CDR3 is CASSLAAGAANTGELFF. DNA of the CDR3: TGTGCCAGCAGCTTAGCCGCGGGAGCCGCGAACACCGGGGAGCTGTTTTTT. Filled out from reference TRBV7-6 and TRBJ2-2, the complete variable domain reads GAGVSQSPRYKVTKRGQDVALRCDPISGHVSLYWYRQALGQGPEFLTYFNYEAQQDKSGLPNDRFSAERPEGSISTLTIQRTEQRDSAMYRCASSLAAGAANTGELFFGEGSRLTVL.

CDR3 loop: CARSNGTTYGYTF. As DNA, the CDR3 is TGTGCCAGAAGTAACGGGACAACCTATGGCTACACCTTC. The chain uses TRBV5-3 and TRBJ1-2; tentatively, D is TRBD1 (6 bases). TRBV5-3 belongs to the ORF category, with a function that is uncertain. The V end lost 5 bases, the J end lost 4 bases, and 12 bases lay between the germline ends. The CDR3 loop spans 13 amino acids.

This clone was detected a few times. The chain is built from TRBV7-2 and TRBJ2-1; D may be TRBD2 (5 bases). V shed 0 bases and J shed 10 bases, with 19 bases lying between them. This CDR3 has 16 amino acids. Germline CDR1 reads SGHTA; CDR2 reads FQGNSA. For the CDR3, the DNA is TGTGCCAGCAGCTTAGCGTCCACTAGAGCTTCCAAAGAGCAGTTCTTC. Protein: CASSLASTRASKEQFF.

The V call is TRBV2, the J call TRBJ2-3, with D hard to call. The germline V gene encodes CDR1 SNHLY and CDR2 FYNNEI. V lost 4 bases, J lost 5 bases, and 10 bases lay in between. CDR3 length: 13 residues. The CDR3 loop reads CASSVRAVDTQYF. The CDR3 DNA is TGTGCCAGCAGTGTGAGAGCAGTAGATACGCAGTATTTT.